This TCR beta chain was identified in a study of cytomegalovirus exposure and HLA in healthy donors. Overall study context: The 120 or so validation repertoires used a platform that matched the one used for the 550 to 800 first-cohort repertoires, as a later analysis reported.

Per the germline V gene, CDR1 is SGHDN and CDR2 is FVKESK. Trimming removed 6 bases from V and 0 bases from J, with 14 bases in between. This CDR3 has 16 amino acids. TCRdb keeps only in-frame clones here, not all; method: immunoSEQ multiplex PCR. The sample contains 120,000 or so clones, approximately 94% of which appear only once. This clone came up once. Its antigen is not identified. The donors were members of the validation cohort comprising over a hundred subjects, separate from the approximately 630-subject first cohort. Findings and limits, study-wide: The study designated 164 TCR beta chains cytomegalovirus-associated. It was reported that the classifier diagnosed cytomegalovirus status with high specificity and sensitivity in both the original and validation cohorts.

Sequencing used PBMCs. The chain links TRBV14 to TRBJ2-2; the D gene is possibly TRBD2 (5 bases). The source of this sequence is a man between 18 and 35 years old in good health and CMV-seronegative. In DNA form, the CDR3 reads TGTGCCAGCAGTCGCACTAGGGCGGCGAACACCGGGGAGCTGTTTTTT. Its protein product is CASSRTRAANTGELFF.